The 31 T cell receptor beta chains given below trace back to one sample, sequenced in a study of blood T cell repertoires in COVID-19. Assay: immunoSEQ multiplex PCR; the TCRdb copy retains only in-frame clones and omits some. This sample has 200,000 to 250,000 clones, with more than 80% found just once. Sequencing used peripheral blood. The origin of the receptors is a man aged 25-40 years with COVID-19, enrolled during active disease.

The CDR3 nucleotides read TGTGCCAGCTTGGGACAGCTTAATGAAAAACTGTTTTTT. Protein: CASLGQLNEKLFF. This chain connects TRBV7-9 to TRBJ1-4; 7 bases are a match to TRBD1. Trimming removed 8 bases from V and 4 bases from J; junction bases left unmatched: 4. The germline gives CDR1 SEHNR, CDR2 FQNEAQ (reference sequence). This CDR3 has 13 amino acids.

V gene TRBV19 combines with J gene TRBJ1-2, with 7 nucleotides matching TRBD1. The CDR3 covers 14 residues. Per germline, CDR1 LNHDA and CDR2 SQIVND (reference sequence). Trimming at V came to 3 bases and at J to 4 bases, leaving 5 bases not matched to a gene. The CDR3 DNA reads TGTGCCAGTAGTATCTCCCGACAGGGCTATGGCTACACCTTC. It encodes CASSISRQGYGYTF.

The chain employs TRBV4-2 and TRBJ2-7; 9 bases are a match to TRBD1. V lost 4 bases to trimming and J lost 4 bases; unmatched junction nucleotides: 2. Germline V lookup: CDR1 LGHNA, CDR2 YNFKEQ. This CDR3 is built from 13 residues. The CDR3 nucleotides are TGTGCCAGCAGCCTCGGACAGGGGTACGAGCAGTACTTC. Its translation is CASSLGQGYEQYF.

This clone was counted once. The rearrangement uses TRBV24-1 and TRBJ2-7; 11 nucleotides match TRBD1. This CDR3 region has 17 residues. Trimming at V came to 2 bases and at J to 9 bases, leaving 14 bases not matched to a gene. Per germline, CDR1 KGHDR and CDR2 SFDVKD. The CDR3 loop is CATSDSIGRTGGAWQYF. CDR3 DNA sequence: TGTGCCACCAGTGATTCTATAGGGAGGACAGGGGGCGCCTGGCAGTACTTC.

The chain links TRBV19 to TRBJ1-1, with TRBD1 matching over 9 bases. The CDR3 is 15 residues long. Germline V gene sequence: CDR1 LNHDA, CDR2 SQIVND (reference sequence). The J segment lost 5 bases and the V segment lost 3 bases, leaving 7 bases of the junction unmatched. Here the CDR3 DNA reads TGTGCCAGTAGTATCTTCGGGACAGGGACGACTGAAGCTTTCTTT. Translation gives CASSIFGTGTTEAFF.

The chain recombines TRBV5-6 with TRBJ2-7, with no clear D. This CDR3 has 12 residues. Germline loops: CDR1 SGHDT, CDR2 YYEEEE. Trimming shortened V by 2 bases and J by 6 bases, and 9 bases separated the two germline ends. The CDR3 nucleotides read TGTGCCAGCAGCTTTTCGAGGAGCGAGCAGTACTTC. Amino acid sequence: CASSFSRSEQYF.

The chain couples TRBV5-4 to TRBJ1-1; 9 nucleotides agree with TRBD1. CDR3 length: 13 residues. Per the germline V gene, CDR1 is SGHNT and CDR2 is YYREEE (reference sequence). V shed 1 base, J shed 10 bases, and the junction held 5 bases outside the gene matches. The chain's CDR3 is CASSLRTGDGAFF. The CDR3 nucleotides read TGTGCCAGCAGCTTGAGGACAGGGGATGGAGCTTTCTTT. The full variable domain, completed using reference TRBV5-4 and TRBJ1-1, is ETGVTQSPTHLIKTRGQQVTLRCSSQSGHNTVSWYQQALGQGPQFIFQYYREEENGRGNFPPRFSGLQFPNYSSELNVNALELDDSALYLCASSLRTGDGAFFGQGTRLTVV.

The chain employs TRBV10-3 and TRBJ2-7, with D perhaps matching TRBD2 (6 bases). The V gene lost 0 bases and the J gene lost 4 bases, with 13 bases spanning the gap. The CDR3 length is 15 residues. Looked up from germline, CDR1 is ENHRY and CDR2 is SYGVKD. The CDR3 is CAISESVGGHYEQYF. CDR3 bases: TGTGCCATCAGTGAGTCGGTCGGAGGGCATTACGAGCAGTACTTC.

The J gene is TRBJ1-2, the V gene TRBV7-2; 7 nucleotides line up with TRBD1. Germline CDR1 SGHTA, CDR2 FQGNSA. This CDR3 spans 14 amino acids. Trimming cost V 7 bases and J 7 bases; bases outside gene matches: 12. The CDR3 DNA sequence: TGTGCCAGCAATGTAGGGCAGGGGGGCTCTGGCTACACCTTC. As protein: CASNVGQGGSGYTF.

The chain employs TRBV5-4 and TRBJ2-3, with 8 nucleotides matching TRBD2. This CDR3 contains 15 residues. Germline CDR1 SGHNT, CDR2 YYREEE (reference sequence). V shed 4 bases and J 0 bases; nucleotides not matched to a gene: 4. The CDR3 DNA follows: TGTGCCAGCAGCCCGGGGGGGGTTAGCACAGATACGCAGTATTTT. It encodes CASSPGGVSTDTQYF.

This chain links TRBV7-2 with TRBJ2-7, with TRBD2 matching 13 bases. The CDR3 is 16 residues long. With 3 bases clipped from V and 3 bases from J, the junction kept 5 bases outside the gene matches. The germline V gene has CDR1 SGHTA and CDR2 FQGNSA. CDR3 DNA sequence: TGTGCCAGCAGCTTGAGGGGACTAGCGGGAAACTACGAGCAGTACTTC. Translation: CASSLRGLAGNYEQYF.

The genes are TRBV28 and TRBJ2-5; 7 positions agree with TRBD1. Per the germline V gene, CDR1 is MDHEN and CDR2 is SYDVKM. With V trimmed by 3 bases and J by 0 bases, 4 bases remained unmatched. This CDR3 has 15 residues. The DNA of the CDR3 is TGTGCCAGCAGTTTGCCCGGGACAGACCAAGAGACCCAGTACTTC. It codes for CASSLPGTDQETQYF.

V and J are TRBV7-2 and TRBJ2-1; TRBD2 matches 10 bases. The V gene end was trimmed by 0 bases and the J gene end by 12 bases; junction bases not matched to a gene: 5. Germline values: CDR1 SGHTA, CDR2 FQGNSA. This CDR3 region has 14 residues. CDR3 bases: TGTGCCAGCAGCTTAGCTACTAGCGGGATAGCGCAGTTCTTC. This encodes CASSLATSGIAQFF.

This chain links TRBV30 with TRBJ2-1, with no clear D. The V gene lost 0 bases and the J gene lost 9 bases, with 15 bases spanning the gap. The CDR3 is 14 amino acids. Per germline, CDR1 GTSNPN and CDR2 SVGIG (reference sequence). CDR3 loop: CAWSVLVAVGEQFF. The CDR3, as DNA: TGTGCCTGGAGTGTACTGGTTGCGGTTGGTGAGCAGTTCTTC.

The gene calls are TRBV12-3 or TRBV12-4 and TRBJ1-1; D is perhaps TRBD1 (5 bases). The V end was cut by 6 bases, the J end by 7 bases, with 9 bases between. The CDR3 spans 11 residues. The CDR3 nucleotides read TGTGCCAGCAGCATCGGGGGTGAAGCTTTCTTT. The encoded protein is CASSIGGEAFF.

For the CDR3, the DNA is TGTGCCAGCAGCACTAGCGGGGGGGGCTCCTACAATGAGCAGTTCTTC. It specifies CASSTSGGGSYNEQFF. This chain uses TRBV11-2 with TRBJ2-1; TRBD2 agrees at 13 bases. V lost 5 bases to trimming and J lost 0 bases; unmatched junction nucleotides: 1. Germline CDR1 and CDR2: SGHAT and FQNNGV. CDR3 length: 16 residues.

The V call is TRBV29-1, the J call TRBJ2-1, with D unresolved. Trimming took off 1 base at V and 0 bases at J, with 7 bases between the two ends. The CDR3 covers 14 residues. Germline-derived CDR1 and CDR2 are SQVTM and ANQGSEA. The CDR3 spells CSVEVNYSYNEQFF. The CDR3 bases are TGCAGCGTTGAAGTAAATTACTCCTACAATGAGCAGTTCTTC.

The CDR3 reads CASSQVGGANQPQHF. CDR3 bases: TGTGCCAGCAGCCAAGTGGGAGGGGCCAATCAGCCCCAGCATTTT. The V gene is TRBV4-2, the J gene TRBJ1-5, with D perhaps TRBD1 (5 bases). The germline V and J ends were trimmed by 1 base and 3 bases, with 10 bases remaining between them. CDR1 and CDR2 from the germline V gene are LGHNA and YNFKEQ. The CDR3 spans 15 residues.

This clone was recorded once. The CDR3 here is CATSDLRGQGSGELFF. The CDR3 bases are TGTGCCACCAGTGATTTGCGGGGACAGGGATCCGGGGAGCTGTTTTTT. The rearrangement uses TRBV24-1 and TRBJ2-2, with 9 bases that match TRBD1. The CDR3 runs to 16 residues. Germline trimming cut 0 bases from V and 6 bases from J; bases unmatched to any gene: 4. Germline CDR1 KGHDR, CDR2 SFDVKD.

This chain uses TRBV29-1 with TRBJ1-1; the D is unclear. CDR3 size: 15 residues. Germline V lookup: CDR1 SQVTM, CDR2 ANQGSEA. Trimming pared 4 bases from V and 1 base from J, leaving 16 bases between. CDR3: CSVGGGEGRNTEAFF. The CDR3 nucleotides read TGCAGCGTTGGGGGTGGGGAGGGAAGGAACACTGAAGCTTTCTTT.

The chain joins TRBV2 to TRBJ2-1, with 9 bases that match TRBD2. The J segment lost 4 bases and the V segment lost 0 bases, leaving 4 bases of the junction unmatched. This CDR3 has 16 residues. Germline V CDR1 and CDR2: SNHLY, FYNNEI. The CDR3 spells CASSEAASGNYNEQFF. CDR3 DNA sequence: TGTGCCAGCAGTGAAGCGGCTAGCGGGAATTACAATGAGCAGTTCTTC.

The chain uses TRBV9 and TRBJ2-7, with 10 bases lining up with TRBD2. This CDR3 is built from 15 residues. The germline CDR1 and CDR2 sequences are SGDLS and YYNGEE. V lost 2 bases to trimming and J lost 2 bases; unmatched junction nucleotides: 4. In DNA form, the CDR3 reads TGTGCCAGCAGCGTGAGCGGGAGGGCCACCTACGAGCAGTACTTC. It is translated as CASSVSGRATYEQYF.

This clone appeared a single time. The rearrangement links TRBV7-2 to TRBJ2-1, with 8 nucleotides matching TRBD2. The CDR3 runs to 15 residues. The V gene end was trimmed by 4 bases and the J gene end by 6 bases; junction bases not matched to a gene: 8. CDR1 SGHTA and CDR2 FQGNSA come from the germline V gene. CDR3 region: CASSSVAGIANEQFF. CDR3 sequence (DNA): TGTGCCAGCAGCTCCGTAGCGGGGATAGCCAATGAGCAGTTCTTC.

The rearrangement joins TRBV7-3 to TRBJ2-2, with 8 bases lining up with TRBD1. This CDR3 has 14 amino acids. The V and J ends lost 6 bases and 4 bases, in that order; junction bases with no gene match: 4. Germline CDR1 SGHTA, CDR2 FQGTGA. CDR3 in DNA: TGTGCCAGCAGTACAGGGGGACGCACCGGGGAGCTGTTTTTT. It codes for CASSTGGRTGELFF.

The CDR3 sequence is CASSSRRRGRQEQYF. Written as DNA, the CDR3 is TGTGCCAGCAGCTCCCGACGGCGGGGTCGGCAGGAGCAGTACTTC. This chain joins TRBV11-1 and TRBJ2-7, with a weak D call TRBD2 (6 bases). The CDR3 is 15 residues long. V was trimmed by 4 bases and J by 7 bases, leaving 20 bases between them. In germline, CDR1 is SGHAT, CDR2 FQDESV (reference sequence).

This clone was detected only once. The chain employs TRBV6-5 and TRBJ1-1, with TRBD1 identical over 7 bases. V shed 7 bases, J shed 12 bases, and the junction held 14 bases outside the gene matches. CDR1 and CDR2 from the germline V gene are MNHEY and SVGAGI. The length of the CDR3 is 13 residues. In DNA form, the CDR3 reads TGTGCCAGCATCCTTCACAGGGGCGGGACGCCTTTCTTT. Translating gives CASILHRGGTPFF.

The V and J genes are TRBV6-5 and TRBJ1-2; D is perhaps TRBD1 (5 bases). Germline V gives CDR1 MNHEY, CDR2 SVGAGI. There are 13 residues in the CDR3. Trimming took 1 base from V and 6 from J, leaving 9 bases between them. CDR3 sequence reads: CASSYWQGHGYTF. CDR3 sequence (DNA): TGTGCCAGCAGTTACTGGCAGGGCCATGGCTACACCTTC.

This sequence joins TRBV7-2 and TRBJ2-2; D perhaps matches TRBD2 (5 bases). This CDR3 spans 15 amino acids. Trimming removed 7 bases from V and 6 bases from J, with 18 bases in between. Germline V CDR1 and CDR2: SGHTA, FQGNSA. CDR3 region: CASIIRGHSSGELFF. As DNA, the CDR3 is TGTGCCAGCATTATCCGAGGGCATAGTTCCGGGGAGCTGTTTTTT.

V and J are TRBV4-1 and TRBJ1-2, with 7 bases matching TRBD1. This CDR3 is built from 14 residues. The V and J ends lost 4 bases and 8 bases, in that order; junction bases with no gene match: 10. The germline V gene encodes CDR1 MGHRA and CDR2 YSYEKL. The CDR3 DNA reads TGCGCCAGCAGCCGGTCGACAGGGTCTAACGGCTACACCTTC. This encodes CASSRSTGSNGYTF.

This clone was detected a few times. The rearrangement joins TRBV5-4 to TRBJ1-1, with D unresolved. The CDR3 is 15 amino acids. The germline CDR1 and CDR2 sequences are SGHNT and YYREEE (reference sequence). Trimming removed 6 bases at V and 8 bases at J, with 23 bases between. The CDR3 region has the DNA TGTGCCAGCAACTCTCCGGGAGGCCGCGGCGGGGAAGCTTTCTTT. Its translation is CASNSPGGRGGEAFF.

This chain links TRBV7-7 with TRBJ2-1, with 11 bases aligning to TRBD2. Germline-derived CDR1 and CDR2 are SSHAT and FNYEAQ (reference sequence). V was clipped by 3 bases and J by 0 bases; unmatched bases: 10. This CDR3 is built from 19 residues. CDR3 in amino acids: CASSLLAGGPGTSYNEQFF. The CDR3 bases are TGTGCCAGCAGCTTGCTAGCGGGAGGCCCGGGGACCTCCTACAATGAGCAGTTCTTC.